This is a list of T cell receptor beta chains from one sample in a study of T cell responses to AZD1222 COVID-19 vaccine. The repertoire was sequenced with immunoSEQ multiplex PCR; TCRdb's copy has only in-frame clones and lacks some. The data contain 140,000 to 150,000 clones, around nine tenths of them seen just once; the ten biggest clones take up roughly 5.5%. The source material was peripheral blood, sampled on day 0 of AZD1222 vaccination. All receptors derive from an adult in good health. Each CDR3 is given with its conserved first and last residue.

V: TRBV7-8; CDR3: CASSPLTVVMETQYF
V: TRBV6-2/TRBV6-3; CDR3: CASSYSGGQVLQPQHF
V: TRBV4-3; CDR3: CASSQEWREDYEQYF
V: TRBV4-3; CDR3: CASSQDGGLGQPQHF
V: TRBV19; CDR3: CASSTTSVYEQYF
V: TRBV6-5; CDR3: CASSYGGTGYTF
V: TRBV4-3; CDR3: CASSQDLGRDYEQYF
V: TRBV7-3; CDR3: CASSEQGMRYTEAFF
V: TRBV7-8; CDR3: CASSGRVGEAFF
V: TRBV18; CDR3: CASSPSGAGGEKLFF
V: TRBV12-3/TRBV12-4; CDR3: CASSLGWNSPLHF
V: TRBV5-8; CDR3: CASTTFRQGGPEAFF
V: TRBV23-1; CDR3: CASSHREGRPQFF
V: TRBV2; CDR3: CASSDGNTYTGELFF
V: TRBV6-5; CDR3: CASSSGGGWGTEAFF
V: TRBV28; CDR3: CASSLGGRKQYF
V: TRBV19; CDR3: CASSTRARSYEQYF
V: TRBV11-2; CDR3: CASSQRRGGELFF
V: TRBV6-5; CDR3: CASNLLREQFF
V: TRBV7-9; CDR3: CASSLRRAETQYF
V: TRBV6-2/TRBV6-3; CDR3: CASSYWGEGSYNEQFF
V: TRBV6-4; CDR3: CASSDSERERTNRYEQYF
V: TRBV11-3; CDR3: CASSPRQTNTGELFF
V: TRBV19; CDR3: CASRRNHLAKNIQYF
V: TRBV27; CDR3: CASSPGPTPYEQYF